One and the same sample provided the 8 T cell receptor beta chains below, sequenced in a study of T cell responses to AZD1222 COVID-19 vaccine (dated by TCRdb to 2020 to 2022). The time point label here, explained by the study, means: about 28 days (+/-7) after the second vaccine dose. The method was the immunoSEQ multiplex PCR assay. TCRdb obtained this table from immuneACCESS and retained in-frame rearrangements with V and J assigned. These tables miss some clones; where compared with another copy, unresolved V genes account for less than half of the shortfall, and the remainder is unexplained. In all, the sample holds over 85,000 clones, and 80% to 95% of those were seen once. Approximately 2.7% of the sample is taken by the ten largest. The sequencing here drew on peripheral blood, taken 28 days after the second AZD1222 dose. The receptors here all came from an adult who received the AZD1222 COVID-19 vaccine.

The chain links TRBV7-2 to TRBJ2-7; the match to TRBD1 covers 10 bases. The CDR3 is 15 residues long. V trimming: 2 bases; J trimming: 3 bases; junction bases outside the gene matches: 4. Germline V gene sequence: CDR1 SGHTA, CDR2 FQGNSA. The CDR3 nucleotides read TGTGCCAGCAGCTTATTGGGGACAGGGGACTACGAGCAGTACTTC. This sequence encodes CASSLLGTGDYEQYF.

This clone was seen a single time. This rearrangement joins TRBV28 to TRBJ2-1; 15 bases map to TRBD2. CDR3 length: 21 residues. After removal of 4 bases from V and 0 bases from J, the junction contained 13 bases not matched to a gene. The germline CDR1 and CDR2 sequences are MDHEN and SYDVKM. CDR3 DNA: TGTGCCAGCAGTTCCCGCCCCGGACTAGCGGGGGGGACTAGCTCCTACAATGAGCAGTTCTTC. Translation: CASSSRPGLAGGTSSYNEQFF.

The chain links TRBV11-2 to TRBJ1-6; unclear D gene. Germline V gene data show CDR1 as SGHAT and CDR2 as FQNNGV. CDR3 size: 15 residues. V was pared by 4 bases and J by 9 bases, with 16 bases between. CDR3 coding DNA: TGTGCCAGCAGCTCCCCGGGCAGTCCTTTTTCACCCCTCCACTTT. Translation gives CASSSPGSPFSPLHF.

This sequence joins TRBV5-1 and TRBJ1-6; TRBD1 might be the D (5 bases). This CDR3 spans 14 amino acids. Per the germline V gene, CDR1 is SGHRS and CDR2 is YFSETQ. Trimming removed 6 bases at V and 7 bases at J, with 14 bases between. CDR3 region: CASKPREGNSPLHF. In DNA, the CDR3 is TGCGCCAGCAAACCCAGGGAGGGGAATTCACCCCTCCACTTT.

The genes are TRBV28 and TRBJ1-4; the match to TRBD1 covers 7 bases. Trimming took 8 bases from V and 7 from J; bases not matched to a gene: 13. CDR1 and CDR2 from the germline V gene are MDHEN and SYDVKM. The CDR3 consists of 15 residues. The CDR3 DNA follows: TGTGCCAGCGGCCCCTCCCAGGGGGGAGGTGAAAAACTGTTTTTT. Its protein product is CASGPSQGGGEKLFF. Full variable domain (missing parts from reference TRBV28 and TRBJ1-4): DVKVTQSSRYLVKRTGEKVFLECVQDMDHENMFWYRQDPGLGLRLIYFSYDVKMKEKGDIPEGYSVSREKKERFSLILESASTNQTSMYLCASGPSQGGGEKLFFGSGTQLSVL.

The V call is TRBV30, the J call TRBJ1-1, with D uncertain. V was clipped by 0 bases and J by 6 bases, with 5 bases between them. The CDR3 has 11 amino acids. CDR1 and CDR2 (germline): GTSNPN, SVGIG (reference sequence). The DNA for the CDR3 is TGTGCCTGGAGTGTACCCTCTGAAGCTTTCTTT. Translated: CAWSVPSEAFF.

CDR3 DNA sequence: TGCGCCAGCAGCTTGGGCGGGACAGGGAACTATGGCTACACCTTC. This encodes CASSLGGTGNYGYTF. V is TRBV5-1 and J is TRBJ1-2, with 9 bases aligning to TRBD1. In germline, CDR1 is SGHRS, CDR2 YFSETQ. This CDR3 region has 15 residues. V lost 0 bases and J lost 2; bases outside the gene matches: 2.

This chain links TRBV2 with TRBJ1-4, with 8 positions matching TRBD1. The junction had 8 bases not matched to a gene; V was cut back by 6 bases and J by 8 bases. The CDR3 extends over 14 amino acids. Germline values: CDR1 SNHLY, CDR2 FYNNEI. The CDR3 reads CASSASGTGEKLFF. DNA for the CDR3: TGTGCCAGCAGCGCCTCCGGGACAGGCGAAAAACTGTTTTTT. Supplemented by reference TRBV2 and TRBJ1-4, the full variable domain reads EPEVTQTPSHQVTQMGQEVILRCVPISNHLYFYWYRQILGQKVEFLVSFYNNEISEKSEIFDDQFSVERPDGSNFTLKIRSTKLEDSAMYFCASSASGTGEKLFFGSGTQLSVL.